This T cell receptor beta chain derives from a study of T cell responses to AZD1222 COVID-19 vaccine. Trimming at V came to 3 bases and at J to 6 bases, leaving 13 bases not matched to a gene. The CDR3 runs to 15 residues. Germline CDR1 reads DFQATT; CDR2 reads SNEGSKA (reference sequence). Broader study findings: Targeting of unmutated variant regions was reportedly seen in nearly half of spike-specific TCRs.

Profiling relied on immunoSEQ multiplex PCR, and the TCRdb table lists in-frame clones only, not all of them. The sample includes 140,000 to 150,000 clones, under 95% of them seen just once. On this clone: What it binds is unknown.

Sequencing was performed on peripheral blood, taken on day 0 of AZD1222 vaccination. The V call is TRBV20-1, the J call TRBJ1-2; 7 positions match TRBD1. The sequence derives from an adult in good health. The CDR3: CSASARGGTGHGYTF. The CDR3 DNA sequence: TGCAGTGCTAGTGCCAGGGGGGGTACGGGGCATGGCTACACCTTC.